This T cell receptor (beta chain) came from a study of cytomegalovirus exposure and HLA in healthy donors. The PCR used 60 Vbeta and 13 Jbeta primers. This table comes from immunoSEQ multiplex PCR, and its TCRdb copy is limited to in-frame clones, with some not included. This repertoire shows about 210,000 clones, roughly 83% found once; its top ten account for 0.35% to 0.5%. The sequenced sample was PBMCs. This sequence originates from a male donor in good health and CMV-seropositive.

The chain's CDR3 is CALNGRPNYNEQFF. CDR3 coding DNA: TGTGCCTTGAACGGGAGGCCCAACTACAATGAGCAGTTCTTC. This sequence joins TRBV30 and TRBJ2-1; 7 bases are a match to TRBD2. Germline V gene data show CDR1 as GTSNPN and CDR2 as SVGIG (reference sequence). Trimming at V came to 7 bases and at J to 3 bases, leaving 9 bases not matched to a gene. The CDR3 extends over 14 amino acids.